The 19 T cell receptor beta chains presented below share a single source sample, sequenced in a study of T-cell memory formation after mild COVID-19. TCRdb reprocessed the 5' RACE reads via MiXCR and lists one record per CDR3 protein. Of about 560,000 distinct CDR3 sequences listed, about a sixth are singletons. The sample taken for sequencing was PBMCs or a T cell subset sorted from them (not recorded which). The receptors here all came from an adult woman who had mild COVID-19 (a few samples of this study predate the infection). Cell type and time point are not known.

This clonotype turned up a few times. The J gene is TRBJ2-3, the V gene TRBV20-1, with D possibly being TRBD2 (6 bases). Trimming took 3 bases from V and 5 from J, leaving 21 bases between them. The CDR3 is made up of 16 amino acids. Per the germline V gene, CDR1 is DFQATT and CDR2 is SNEGSKA (reference sequence). This CDR3 reads CSASPSSGLGVDTQYF. The CDR3 region has the DNA TGCAGTGCTAGCCCCTCCTCGGGACTTGGGGTAGATACGCAGTATTTT.

V usage is TRBV2 and J usage is TRBJ2-5; 7 nucleotides align to TRBD2. With V trimmed by 8 bases and J by 2 bases, 5 bases remained unmatched. CDR3 size: 13 residues. Germline V gene lookup returns CDR1 SNHLY and CDR2 FYNNEI. CDR3 loop: CASGRGWQETQYF. The CDR3 DNA reads as TGTGCCAGCGGGAGGGGCTGGCAAGAGACCCAGTACTTC.

The chain combines TRBV7-9 with TRBJ2-5; no reliable D call. V gave up 3 bases and J gave up 7 bases, with 6 bases separating them. The CDR3 length is 11 residues. CDR1 and CDR2 from the germline V gene are SEHNR and FQNEAQ (reference sequence). CDR3 in amino acids: CASSFSRTQYF. CDR3 in DNA: TGTGCCAGCAGCTTCAGCCGGACCCAGTACTTC. Drawing the rest from reference TRBV7-9 and TRBJ2-5, the complete variable domain is DTGVSQNPRHKITKRGQNVTFRCDPISEHNRLYWYRQTLGQGPEFLTYFQNEAQLEKSRLLSDRFSAERPKGSFSTLEIQRTEQGDSAMYLCASSFSRTQYFGPGTRLLVL.

The genes are TRBV10-3 and TRBJ1-5; 7 bases align to TRBD1. Trimming took 3 bases from V and 5 from J; bases not matched to a gene: 7. The CDR3 consists of 15 residues. The germline CDR1 and CDR2 sequences are ENHRY and SYGVKD. The CDR3 loop is CAISEPGQPHQPQHF. The CDR3 DNA sequence: TGTGCCATCAGTGAACCGGGACAGCCTCATCAGCCCCAGCATTTT.

The chain is built from TRBV15 and TRBJ1-5; D may be TRBD1 (5 bases). Germline V gene lookup returns CDR1 LNHNV and CDR2 YYDKDF (reference sequence). With 5 bases removed from V and 1 base from J, the gap between germline ends came to 9 bases. CDR3 length: 14 amino acids. This CDR3 is CATSGAASNQPQHF. The CDR3 nucleotides are TGTGCCACCAGCGGGGCAGCAAGCAATCAGCCCCAGCATTTT.

V is TRBV20-1 and J is TRBJ2-7; the match to TRBD2 covers 8 bases. The CDR3 has 13 amino acids. Losses at the gene ends were 5 bases for V and 0 bases for J; bases not matched to a gene: 3. Germline assignment: CDR1 DFQATT and CDR2 SNEGSKA (reference sequence). CDR3 DNA: TGCAGTGCTCTTAGCGGGGACTCCTACGAGCAGTACTTC. It translates to CSALSGDSYEQYF.

This clonotype was picked up a small number of times. CDR3 in amino acids: CASHGSTDTQYF. In DNA, the CDR3 is TGTGCCAGTCATGGTAGCACAGATACGCAGTATTTT. V gene TRBV6-1 combines with J gene TRBJ2-3; D unresolved. This CDR3 has 12 residues. Trimming shortened V by 9 bases and J by 0 bases, and 7 bases separated the two germline ends. CDR1 is MNHNS and CDR2 is SASEGT in the germline V gene.

CDR3 residues: CSVLTGSGYEQYF. CDR3 bases: TGCAGCGTCCTTACAGGGTCAGGCTACGAGCAGTACTTC. The chain recombines TRBV29-1 with TRBJ2-7; the D gene is possibly TRBD1 (6 bases). Trimming took 6 bases from V and 3 from J, leaving 15 bases between them. CDR1 SQVTM and CDR2 ANQGSEA come from the germline V gene. The CDR3 is made up of 13 amino acids.

The V gene is TRBV12-3 or TRBV12-4, the J gene TRBJ2-7, with 14 positions matching TRBD2. V dropped 11 bases and J dropped 3; count of bases not matched to a gene: 9. This CDR3 spans 15 amino acids. In DNA, the CDR3 is TGTGCCTCGGGGACTAGCGGGGGCCTCCTCTACGAGCAGTACTTC. Amino acid sequence: CASGTSGGLLYEQYF.

The genes are TRBV4-1 and TRBJ1-4; the D gene is possibly TRBD1 (5 bases). V dropped 2 bases and J dropped 8 bases, with 12 bases sitting between them. The CDR3 covers 14 residues. The V gene's germline CDR1 is MGHRA and CDR2 YSYEKL. The DNA for the CDR3 is TGCGCCAGCAGCCAAAGGGACGGGAACGAAAAACTGTTTTTT. This sequence encodes CASSQRDGNEKLFF.

V usage is TRBV6-5 and J usage is TRBJ2-7; perhaps D is TRBD1 or TRBD2 (7 bases each). This CDR3 region has 15 residues. In germline, CDR1 is MNHEY, CDR2 SVGAGI. The ends were cut back, 6 bases at V and 0 bases at J, with 15 bases in the middle. The CDR3 DNA sequence: TGTGCCAGCAGAGCGGGACAGCCTAGCTCCTACGAGCAGTACTTC. This encodes CASRAGQPSSYEQYF.

The chain links TRBV7-6 to TRBJ1-3; D is unresolved. This CDR3 contains 16 residues. CDR1 and CDR2 from the germline V gene are SGHVS and FNYEAQ. Trimming removed 4 bases from V and 4 bases from J, with 17 bases in between. The CDR3 DNA sequence: TGTGCCAGCAGCTCCTTCTCCCGAGCCGGAGGAAACACCATATATTTT. Translation gives CASSSFSRAGGNTIYF.

This clonotype was detected many times. The rearrangement uses TRBV12-3 or TRBV12-4 and TRBJ2-7; 9 positions agree with TRBD2. Trimming at V came to 7 bases and at J to 7 bases, leaving 14 bases not matched to a gene. The CDR3 is 15 residues long. In DNA, the CDR3 is TGTGCCAGCACCCTCGGGGCGGGAGGGCCGTGGGAGCAGTACTTC. It yields the protein CASTLGAGGPWEQYF.

This clonotype occurred a few times. The chain couples TRBV10-3 to TRBJ2-3, with D unclear. The CDR3 length is 15 residues. Germline CDR1 reads ENHRY; CDR2 reads SYGVKD. V lost 0 bases, J lost 1 base, and 8 bases lay in between. CDR3 nucleotide sequence: TGTGCCATCAGTGAGTCTAAGCCCGGCACAGATACGCAGTATTTT. Translating gives CAISESKPGTDTQYF.

The chain employs TRBV19 and TRBJ2-7; D is possibly TRBD1 (6 bases). V lost 4 bases to trimming and J lost 2 bases, with 9 bases between them. The CDR3 is 13 residues long. Germline V CDR1 and CDR2: LNHDA, SQIVND (reference sequence). The CDR3 nucleotides read TGTGCCAGTAGTACACAGGGTACCTACGAGCAGTACTTC. This gives the protein CASSTQGTYEQYF.

V gene TRBV4-1 combines with J gene TRBJ2-1, with TRBD2 matching 8 bases. CDR1 and CDR2 from the germline V gene are MGHRA and YSYEKL. Trimming took 3 bases from V and 3 from J; bases not matched to a gene: 4. The CDR3 totals 15 residues. Written as DNA, the CDR3 is TGCGCCAGCAGCCAGTGGGGACTAGGCTACAATGAGCAGTTCTTC. Translating it yields CASSQWGLGYNEQFF.

This clonotype appeared a few times. This sequence joins TRBV25-1 and TRBJ2-7; D is uncertain. Germline loops: CDR1 MGHDK, CDR2 SYGVNS. CDR3 length: 15 amino acids. V was cut by 3 bases and J by 2 bases, with 14 bases left in between. CDR3 protein: CASSDGLLSPYEQYF. CDR3 sequence (DNA): TGTGCCAGCAGTGACGGGCTCCTGTCCCCCTACGAGCAGTACTTC.

This clonotype was counted between two and nine times. The chain links TRBV5-6 to TRBJ1-2; a weak D match, TRBD1 (5 bases). The CDR3 loop spans 13 amino acids. Trimming cost V 4 bases and J 0 bases, with 7 bases left between them. In germline, CDR1 is SGHDT, CDR2 YYEEEE. In DNA, the CDR3 is TGTGCCAGCAGCACGGACACTAACTATGGCTACACCTTC. Translated, it gives CASSTDTNYGYTF.

There are a few counts of this clonotype. The rearrangement links TRBV29-1 to TRBJ2-5; 10 bases line up with TRBD1. Unmatched junction bases numbered 4, after V lost 2 bases and J lost 4 bases. Germline lookup yields CDR1 SQVTM and CDR2 ANQGSEA. There are 14 residues in the CDR3. CDR3 DNA: TGCAGCGTTGAACCCAGGACAGGGGGAGAGACCCAGTACTTC. It codes for CSVEPRTGGETQYF.